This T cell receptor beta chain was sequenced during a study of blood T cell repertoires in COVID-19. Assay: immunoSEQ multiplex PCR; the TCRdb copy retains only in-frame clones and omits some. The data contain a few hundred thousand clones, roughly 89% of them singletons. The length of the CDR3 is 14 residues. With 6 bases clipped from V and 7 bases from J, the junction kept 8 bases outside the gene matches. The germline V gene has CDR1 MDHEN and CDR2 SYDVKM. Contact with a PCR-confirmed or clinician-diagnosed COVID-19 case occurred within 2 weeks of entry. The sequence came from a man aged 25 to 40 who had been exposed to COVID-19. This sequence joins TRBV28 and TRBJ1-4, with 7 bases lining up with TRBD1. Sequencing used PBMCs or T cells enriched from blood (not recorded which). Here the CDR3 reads CASSNRDSPEKLFF. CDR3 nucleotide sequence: TGTGCCAGCAGCAACCGGGACAGTCCTGAAAAACTGTTTTTT. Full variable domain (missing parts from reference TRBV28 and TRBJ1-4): DVKVTQSSRYLVKRTGEKVFLECVQDMDHENMFWYRQDPGLGLRLIYFSYDVKMKEKGDIPEGYSVSREKKERFSLILESASTNQTSMYLCASSNRDSPEKLFFGSGTQLSVL.